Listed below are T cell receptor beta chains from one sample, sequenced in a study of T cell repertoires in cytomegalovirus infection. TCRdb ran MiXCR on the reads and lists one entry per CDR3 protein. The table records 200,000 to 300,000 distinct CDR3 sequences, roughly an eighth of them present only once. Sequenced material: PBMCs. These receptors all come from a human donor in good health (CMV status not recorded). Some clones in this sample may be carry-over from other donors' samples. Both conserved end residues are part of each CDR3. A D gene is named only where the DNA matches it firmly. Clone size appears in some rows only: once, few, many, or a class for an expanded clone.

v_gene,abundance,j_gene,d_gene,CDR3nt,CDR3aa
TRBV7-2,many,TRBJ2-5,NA,TGTGCCAGCAGCTTAGCTCGGGGGAGGGGGCGGGAGACCCAGTACTTC,CASSLARGRGRETQYF
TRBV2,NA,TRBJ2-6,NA,TGTGCCAGCAGTGAAAGGAAAGGGTCTGGGGCCAACGTCCTGACTTTC,CASSERKGSGANVLTF
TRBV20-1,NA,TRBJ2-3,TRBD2,TGCAGTGCTCCAACGGGCTCCGGGGTAGCGGGGTCCGGGGATACGCAGTATTTT,CSAPTGSGVAGSGDTQYF
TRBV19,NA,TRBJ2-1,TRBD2,TGTGCCAGTAGTATAGGGACTAGCGCGAACAATGAGCAGTTCTTC,CASSIGTSANNEQFF
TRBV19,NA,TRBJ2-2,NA,TGTGCCAGTAGTCCGCCGGGACGACTCCCCGGGGAGCTGTTTTTT,CASSPPGRLPGELFF
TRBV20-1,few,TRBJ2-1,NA,TGCAGTGCTAGAACTCCAGGGTCCTACAATGAGCAGTTCTTC,CSARTPGSYNEQFF
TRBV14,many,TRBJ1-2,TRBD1,TGTGCCAGCAGCTCGGACAGGGACGATGGCTACACCTTC,CASSSDRDDGYTF
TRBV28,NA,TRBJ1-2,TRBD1,TGTGCCAGCCGAGAGACAGGGGCTCCCTATGGCTACACCTTC,CASRETGAPYGYTF
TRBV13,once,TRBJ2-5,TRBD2,TGTGCCAGCAGCTTACAGGGACTAGGGCCGACCTCCCACCAAGAGACCCAGTACTTC,CASSLQGLGPTSHQETQYF
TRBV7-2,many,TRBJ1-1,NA,TGTGCCAGCAGTTTTACAGGGACCACTGAAGCTTTCTTT,CASSFTGTTEAFF
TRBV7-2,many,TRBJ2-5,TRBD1,TGTGCCAGCAACCTACAGGGGAGCCGTGAAGAGACCCAGTACTTC,CASNLQGSREETQYF
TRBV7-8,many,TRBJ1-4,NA,TGTGCCAGCAGCTCCCAGGGGGAAAAACTGTTTTTT,CASSSQGEKLFF
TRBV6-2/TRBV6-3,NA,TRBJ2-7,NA,TGTGCCAGCAGTATAAATCTAGACAAGCAGTACTTC,CASSINLDKQYF
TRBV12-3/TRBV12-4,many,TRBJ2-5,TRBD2,TGTGCCAGCAGTTTCGGGGGGGGATCCGGGACGGGAGAGACCCAGTACTTC,CASSFGGGSGTGETQYF
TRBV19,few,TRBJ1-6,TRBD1,TGTGCCAGTAGTATTAGGGGGCGGAGTTCACCCCTCCACTTT,CASSIRGRSSPLHF
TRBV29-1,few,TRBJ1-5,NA,TGCAGCGTTGCGAAGGGGGGGAGCAATCAGCCCCAGCATTTT,CSVAKGGSNQPQHF
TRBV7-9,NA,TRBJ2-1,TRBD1,TGTGCCAGCAGCTTAATGGGACAGGGGTACAATGAGCAGTTCTTC,CASSLMGQGYNEQFF
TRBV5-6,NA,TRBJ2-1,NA,TGTGCCAGCAGCCTCCGCTACTCTAGCGATGAGCAGTTCTTC,CASSLRYSSDEQFF
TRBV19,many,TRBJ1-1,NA,TGTGCCAGTAGTATAGGGGAGGGGTGGGGTACTGAAGCTTTCTTT,CASSIGEGWGTEAFF
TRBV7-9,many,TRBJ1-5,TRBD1,TGTGCCAGCAGCTCCTGGACAGGGGGCACCTATAGCAATCAGCCCCAGCATTTT,CASSSWTGGTYSNQPQHF
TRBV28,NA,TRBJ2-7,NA,TGTGCCAGCACAGGGGACCCCTACGAGCAGTACTTC,CASTGDPYEQYF
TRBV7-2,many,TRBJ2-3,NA,TGTGCCAGCAGCTTAGATGGTAGCGGCACAGATACGCAGTATTTT,CASSLDGSGTDTQYF
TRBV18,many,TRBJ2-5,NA,TGTGCCAGCTCAAGATTCCCCGAACAGACCCAAGAGACCCAGTACTTC,CASSRFPEQTQETQYF
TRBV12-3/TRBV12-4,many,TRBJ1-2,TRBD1,TGTGCCAGCAGTTTGGAGACAGGGGGAGGTGGCTACACCTTC,CASSLETGGGGYTF
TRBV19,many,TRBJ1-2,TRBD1,TGTGCCAGTACCCCCGAACCGGACAGGGAATGGTACTATGGCTACACCTTC,CASTPEPDREWYYGYTF
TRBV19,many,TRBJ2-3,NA,TGTGCCAGTAGCGAGTTCGATACGCAGTATTTT,CASSEFDTQYF
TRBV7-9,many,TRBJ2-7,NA,TGTGCCAGCAGCCCACCTCGCTCCTACGAGCAGTACTTC,CASSPPRSYEQYF
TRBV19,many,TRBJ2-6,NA,TGTGCCAGTAGGAAAACGTCTGGGGCCAACGTCCTGACTTTC,CASRKTSGANVLTF
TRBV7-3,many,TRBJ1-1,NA,TGTGCCAGCAGACACACTCAGGGTAACACTGAAGCTTTCTTT,CASRHTQGNTEAFF
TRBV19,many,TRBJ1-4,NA,TGTGCCAGTAGCGACAAAAGGGGACCTAATGAAAAACTGTTTTTT,CASSDKRGPNEKLFF
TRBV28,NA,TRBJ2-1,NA,TGTGCCAGCGGATCCTACAATGAGCAGTTCTTC,CASGSYNEQFF
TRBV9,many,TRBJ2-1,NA,TGTGCCAGCAGCGTAGCAGACAACAATGAGCAGTTCTTC,CASSVADNNEQFF
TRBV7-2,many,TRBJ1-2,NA,TGTGCCAGCCGACCTGGCGCAGGGGCTAACTATGGCTACACCTTC,CASRPGAGANYGYTF
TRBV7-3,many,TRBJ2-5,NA,TGTGCCAGCAGCTCGCGACCTTTTCTGGCCCAGTACTTC,CASSSRPFLAQYF
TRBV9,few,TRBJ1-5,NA,TGTGCCAGCAGCCCCAGGGGCAGGGGGCCCCAGCATTTT,CASSPRGRGPQHF
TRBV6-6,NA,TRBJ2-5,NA,TGTGCCAGCAGTTACAGGATCCAAGAGACCCAGTACTTC,CASSYRIQETQYF
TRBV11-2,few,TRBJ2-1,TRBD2,TGTGCCAGCAGCTTGATCATAGCGGGAGGAAGCAATGAGCAGTTCTTC,CASSLIIAGGSNEQFF
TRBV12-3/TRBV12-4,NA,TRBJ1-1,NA,TGTGCCAGCAGTCTGGGGGGTAGCACTGAAGCTTTGTTT,CASSLGGSTEALF
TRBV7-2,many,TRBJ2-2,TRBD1,TGTGCCAGCAGCCGGACAGGACCGAACACCGGGGAGCTGTTTTTT,CASSRTGPNTGELFF
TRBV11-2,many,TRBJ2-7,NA,TGTGCCAGCAGCCACCGGGACTCCTCCTACGAGCAGTACTTC,CASSHRDSSYEQYF
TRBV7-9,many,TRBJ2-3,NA,TGTGCCAGCAGCTTAGCGAGGGCCAGCACAGATACGCAGTATTTT,CASSLARASTDTQYF
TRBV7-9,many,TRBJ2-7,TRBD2,TGTGCCAGCTTCGGGACTAGCGCCTACGAGCAGTACTTC,CASFGTSAYEQYF
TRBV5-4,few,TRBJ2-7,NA,TGTGCCAGCAGCTCGGGATTCTCCTACGAGCAGTACTTC,CASSSGFSYEQYF
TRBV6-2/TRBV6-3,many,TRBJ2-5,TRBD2,TGTGCCAGCAGTTACGCGCGGGAGGTGGAAGGAGAGACCCAGTACTTC,CASSYAREVEGETQYF
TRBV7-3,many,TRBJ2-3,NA,TGTGCCAGCAGCTTGGACTGGACAGATACGCAGTATTTT,CASSLDWTDTQYF
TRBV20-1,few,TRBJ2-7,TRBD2,TGCAGTGTTAGGGCGGGAGGGTACGAGCAGTACTTC,CSVRAGGYEQYF
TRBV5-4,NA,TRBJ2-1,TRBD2,TGTGCCAGCAGCTTGCCAGCGGGGGGGTCATGGGAGCAGTTCTTC,CASSLPAGGSWEQFF
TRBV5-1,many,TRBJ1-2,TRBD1,TGCGCCAGCAGCGCAAAGACAGGGTTGGACTATGGCTACACCTTC,CASSAKTGLDYGYTF
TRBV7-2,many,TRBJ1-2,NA,TGTGCCAGCAGCTTAGCGGGGGCAGTCTATGGCTACACCTTC,CASSLAGAVYGYTF
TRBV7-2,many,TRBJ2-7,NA,TGTGCCAGCAGCTTAGGTCGGACAAAATCCTACGAGCAGTACTTC,CASSLGRTKSYEQYF
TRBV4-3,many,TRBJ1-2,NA,TGCGCCAGCAGCCAAGATCGAGGGCGCTATGGCTACACCTTC,CASSQDRGRYGYTF